This TCR beta chain was identified in a study of PD-L1 blockade in urothelial cancer. Overall study: The study recovered a median of around 150,000 T cells per blood sample.

The time point: pretreatment peripheral blood. V shed 5 bases and J shed 2 bases, with 16 bases lying between them. CDR1 is SEHNR, CDR2 FQNEAQ, per germline (reference sequence). CDR3 length: 16 amino acids. Here immunoSEQ multiplex PCR was the method, and the copy in TCRdb shows in-frame clones only, minus some. The sample carries roughly 54,000 clones, roughly nine tenths recorded once. The chain combines TRBV7-9 with TRBJ2-1; perhaps TRBD2 as D (5 bases). This specimen was PBMCs, taken around atezolizumab (anti-PD-L1) treatment. This clonotype was obtained from a woman aged 60-70 years with urothelial cancer. DNA of the CDR3: TGTGCCAGCAGCGCCGTGAAGCCGGGGACCTACAATGAGCAGTTCTTC. Protein: CASSAVKPGTYNEQFF.